The 31 T cell receptor beta chains below come from one sample, sequenced in a study of blood T cell repertoires in COVID-19. Clones were read by immunoSEQ multiplex PCR, and TCRdb kept only the in-frame ones, dropping some. The sample gives fewer than 350,000 clones, roughly 91% of which show up once; about 2% is in the top ten. Sequencing used PBMCs or T cells enriched from blood (not recorded which). The origin of the receptors is a woman aged 40 to 50 with acute COVID-19.

The chain joins TRBV3-1 (or the pseudogene TRBV3-2) to TRBJ2-7, with 9 positions matching TRBD1. The V gene end was trimmed by 4 bases and the J gene end by 4 bases; junction bases not matched to a gene: 5. The CDR3 is 14 amino acids. Germline CDR1 LGHDT, CDR2 YNNKEL (reference sequence). The DNA for the CDR3 is TGTGCCAGCAGCCGTAACAGGGGGCCTTACGAGCAGTACTTC. It codes for CASSRNRGPYEQYF.

The chain is built from TRBV28 and TRBJ1-2; 9 bases align to TRBD1. This CDR3 is built from 14 residues. The germline V gene encodes CDR1 MDHEN and CDR2 SYDVKM. V was pared by 5 bases and J by 2 bases, with 3 bases of the junction left unmatched. The DNA for the CDR3 is TGTGCCAGCAGTCGGGACAGGGAGAACTATGGCTACACCTTC. It is translated as CASSRDRENYGYTF.

The chain is built from TRBV30 and TRBJ2-7; the D gene is possibly TRBD2 (6 bases). Trimming took off 4 bases at V and 1 base at J, with 14 bases between the two ends. Germline CDR1 is GTSNPN and CDR2 is SVGIG (reference sequence). The CDR3 is 14 residues long. CDR3 region: CAWIPRGNSYEQYF. DNA for the CDR3: TGTGCCTGGATCCCACGGGGGAATTCCTACGAGCAGTACTTC.

The chain employs TRBV6-6 and TRBJ1-1, with TRBD1 matching 7 bases. CDR3 length: 13 residues. Germline V gene lookup returns CDR1 MNHNY and CDR2 SVGAGI (reference sequence). J was trimmed by 8 bases and V by 9 bases; bases with no gene match: 12. The CDR3 DNA reads as TGTGCCAGTACTGGGACAGAAATCTTCGAAGCTTTCTTT. Amino acid sequence: CASTGTEIFEAFF.

The genes are TRBV9 and TRBJ2-7, with 7 positions matching TRBD1. Trimming removed 3 bases from V and 5 bases from J; junction bases left unmatched: 11. The germline V gene has CDR1 SGDLS and CDR2 YYNGEE. The CDR3 runs to 15 residues. CDR3 nucleotide sequence: TGTGCCAGCAGCGCGACAGGGCGACTCATCAACGAGCAGTACTTC. Its translation is CASSATGRLINEQYF.

This clone was picked up one time. V usage is TRBV3-1 (or the pseudogene TRBV3-2) and J usage is TRBJ1-1; no firm D call. CDR1 and CDR2 from the germline V gene are LGHDT and YNNKEL (reference sequence). V dropped 6 bases and J dropped 1 base, with 6 bases sitting between them. This CDR3 is built from 12 residues. The CDR3 nucleotides read TGTGCCAGCAGTGTAAAGAACACTGAAGCTTTCTTT. This encodes CASSVKNTEAFF.

This chain links TRBV28 with TRBJ1-5; TRBD1 aligns across 7 bases. J gave up 4 bases and V 5 bases, and 11 bases lay outside the gene matches. The CDR3 has 16 residues. The germline V gene encodes CDR1 MDHEN and CDR2 SYDVKM. In nucleotides, the CDR3 is TGTGCCAGCAGTCTGAGGTGGCAGGGGGGTAATCAGCCCCAGCATTTT. It yields the protein CASSLRWQGGNQPQHF.

The chain employs TRBV5-6 and TRBJ2-6, with 8 bases fitting TRBD1. The CDR3 is 17 amino acids. The V segment lost 2 bases and the J segment 0 bases; nucleotides outside the gene matches: 4. Germline CDR1 reads SGHDT; CDR2 reads YYEEEE. CDR3 sequence (DNA): TGTGCCAGCAGCTTTGGGACAGGCAACTCTGGGGCCAACGTCCTGACTTTC. Encoded protein: CASSFGTGNSGANVLTF.

The CDR3 sequence: CASSQSLGSHATNEKLFF. The DNA of the CDR3 is TGTGCCAGCAGCCAATCGTTGGGCAGCCACGCAACTAATGAAAAACTGTTTTTT. The V and J genes are TRBV16 and TRBJ1-4, with D hard to call. The CDR3 has 18 amino acids. The V and J ends lost 0 bases and 0 bases respectively, with 14 bases between them. Per germline, CDR1 KGHSY and CDR2 FQNENV. Based on the CDR3 plus reference TRBV16 and TRBJ1-4, the full variable domain is GEEVAQTPKHLVRGEGQKAKLYCAPIKGHSYVFWYQQVLKNEFKFLISFQNENVFDETGMPKERFSAKCLPNSPCSLEIQATKLEDSAVYFCASSQSLGSHATNEKLFFGSGTQLSVL.

V is TRBV29-1 and J is TRBJ1-4; 7 bases agree with TRBD1. The CDR3 totals 12 residues. The V and J ends lost 4 bases and 8 bases, in that order; junction bases with no gene match: 4. Germline V gives CDR1 SQVTM, CDR2 ANQGSEA. The CDR3 DNA sequence: TGCAGCGTTGGACAGGGAGGAGAAAAACTGTTTTTT. This encodes CSVGQGGEKLFF.

This rearrangement joins TRBV28 to TRBJ1-3; 7 bases are a match to TRBD1. The CDR3 is 17 residues long. CDR1 and CDR2 (germline): MDHEN, SYDVKM. Trimming cost V 5 bases and J 2 bases; bases outside gene matches: 12. The CDR3 spells CASSLKRDRVPGNTIYF. The CDR3 bases are TGTGCCAGCAGTCTCAAACGAGACAGGGTACCTGGAAACACCATATATTTT.

This rearrangement joins TRBV5-1 to TRBJ2-1; 12 bases align to TRBD2. After removal of 3 bases from V and 6 bases from J, the junction contained 7 bases not matched to a gene. This CDR3 comprises 16 residues. Germline CDR1 and CDR2: SGHRS and YFSETQ. The CDR3 sequence is CASSSWTSGVFNEQFF. CDR3 coding DNA: TGCGCCAGCAGCTCCTGGACTAGCGGGGTATTCAATGAGCAGTTCTTC.

The rearrangement links TRBV6-5 to TRBJ1-4, with D maybe TRBD1 (6 bases). Trimming pared 6 bases from V and 14 bases from J, leaving 25 bases between. The CDR3 length is 15 residues. Germline V gene sequence: CDR1 MNHEY, CDR2 SVGAGI. The CDR3 loop is CASRRTGQVLRGLFF. The CDR3 DNA reads TGTGCCAGCAGACGAACGGGACAAGTCCTGAGGGGGCTGTTTTTT.

V is TRBV2 and J is TRBJ2-7; 10 bases are a match to TRBD1. J was trimmed by 2 bases and V by 3 bases; bases with no gene match: 4. Germline-derived CDR1 and CDR2 are SNHLY and FYNNEI. CDR3 length: 15 amino acids. The CDR3 is CASSEEDRGAYEQYF. CDR3 nucleotide sequence: TGTGCCAGCAGTGAGGAGGACAGGGGGGCCTACGAGCAGTACTTC. The full variable domain, rest sourced from reference TRBV2 and TRBJ2-7, is EPEVTQTPSHQVTQMGQEVILRCVPISNHLYFYWYRQILGQKVEFLVSFYNNEISEKSEIFDDQFSVERPDGSNFTLKIRSTKLEDSAMYFCASSEEDRGAYEQYFGPGTRLTVT.

The CDR3 coding sequence is TGCGCCAGCAAATCGGACGGGGATAATTCACCCCTCCACTTT. Protein product: CASKSDGDNSPLHF. V and J are TRBV5-1 and TRBJ1-6, with D unclear. The CDR3 spans 14 residues. Germline CDR1 and CDR2: SGHRS and YFSETQ. Trimming cost V 6 bases and J 5 bases, with 12 bases left between them. Filled out from reference TRBV5-1 and TRBJ1-6, the complete variable domain reads KAGVTQTPRYLIKTRGQQVTLSCSPISGHRSVSWYQQTPGQGLQFLFEYFSETQRNKGNFPGRFSGRQFSNSRSEMNVSTLELGDSALYLCASKSDGDNSPLHFGNGTRLTVT.

The chain carries TRBV28 and TRBJ1-6, with a possible D match to TRBD1 (6 bases). V was shortened by 5 bases and J by 3 bases, with 17 bases between the two germline ends. CDR1 is MDHEN, CDR2 SYDVKM, per germline. This CDR3 spans 17 amino acids. In DNA, the CDR3 is TGTGCCAGCAGTCCGCTCGACAGGACAGTCTATAATTCACCCCTCCACTTT. As protein: CASSPLDRTVYNSPLHF. The variable domain in full, completed from reference TRBV28 and TRBJ1-6, reads DVKVTQSSRYLVKRTGEKVFLECVQDMDHENMFWYRQDPGLGLRLIYFSYDVKMKEKGDIPEGYSVSREKKERFSLILESASTNQTSMYLCASSPLDRTVYNSPLHFGNGTRLTVT.

This clone was picked up one time. CDR3 nucleotides: TGTGCCAGCAGCGAATCCGGGAAAGGGACAGATACGCAGTATTTT. Its translation: CASSESGKGTDTQYF. This rearrangement joins TRBV2 to TRBJ2-3; maybe TRBD2 (5 bases). The V end lost 6 bases, the J end lost 3 bases, and 16 bases lay between the germline ends. The CDR3 has 15 residues. CDR1 and CDR2 (germline): SNHLY, FYNNEI.

The chain combines TRBV7-9 with TRBJ2-3, with TRBD2 matching over 9 bases. The junction had 4 bases not matched to a gene; V was cut back by 1 base and J by 2 bases. The CDR3 has 16 amino acids. CDR1 and CDR2 (germline): SEHNR, FQNEAQ (reference sequence). CDR3 bases: TGTGCCAGCAGCTTAGGCCTAGCGGGGACCACAGATACGCAGTATTTT. Encoded protein: CASSLGLAGTTDTQYF.

This chain connects TRBV5-1 to TRBJ1-1; 7 nucleotides line up with TRBD1. Per germline, CDR1 SGHRS and CDR2 YFSETQ. There are 14 residues in the CDR3. The V gene end was trimmed by 4 bases and the J gene end by 2 bases; junction bases not matched to a gene: 5. This CDR3 reads CASSGGTANTEAFF. In nucleotides, the CDR3 is TGCGCCAGCAGCGGCGGGACAGCAAACACTGAAGCTTTCTTT. The full variable domain, completed using reference TRBV5-1 and TRBJ1-1, is KAGVTQTPRYLIKTRGQQVTLSCSPISGHRSVSWYQQTPGQGLQFLFEYFSETQRNKGNFPGRFSGRQFSNSRSEMNVSTLELGDSALYLCASSGGTANTEAFFGQGTRLTVV.

The J gene is TRBJ2-5, the V gene TRBV5-4, with 9 positions matching TRBD2. The J segment lost 2 bases and the V segment lost 4 bases, leaving 9 bases of the junction unmatched. The germline V gene has CDR1 SGHNT and CDR2 YYREEE (reference sequence). The CDR3 has 16 amino acids. CDR3 DNA: TGTGCCAGCAGCCTTAAGCGGCGGGGGGGTCAAGAGACCCAGTACTTC. Translation: CASSLKRRGGQETQYF.

This chain links TRBV19 with TRBJ2-3; the match to TRBD2 covers 7 bases. Germline CDR1 and CDR2: LNHDA and SQIVND (reference sequence). The length of the CDR3 is 16 residues. With 5 bases clipped from V and 3 bases from J, the junction kept 11 bases outside the gene matches. This chain's CDR3 is CASSSVGAGRTDTQYF. The CDR3 DNA reads as TGTGCCAGTAGTTCTGTGGGCGCCGGGAGGACAGATACGCAGTATTTT.

The sample holds one count of this clone. The chain recombines TRBV6-5 with TRBJ2-5; 7 bases map to TRBD1. Germline values: CDR1 MNHEY, CDR2 SVGAGI. CDR3 length: 13 residues. The J segment lost 4 bases and the V segment lost 5 bases, leaving 4 bases of the junction unmatched. The CDR3: CASSPGQAETQYF. DNA of the CDR3: TGTGCCAGCAGTCCCGGACAGGCAGAGACCCAGTACTTC.

This clone was seen a handful of times. The J gene is TRBJ2-5, the V gene TRBV28; possibly TRBD1 for D (6 bases). The germline gives CDR1 MDHEN, CDR2 SYDVKM. Trimming took off 3 bases at V and 2 bases at J, with 13 bases between the two ends. This CDR3 has 15 amino acids. This CDR3 is CASSLRQASQETQYF. CDR3 coding DNA: TGTGCCAGCAGTTTGCGACAGGCTAGTCAAGAGACCCAGTACTTC.

The chain couples TRBV24-1 to TRBJ2-1; 7 bases match TRBD1. Germline values: CDR1 KGHDR, CDR2 SFDVKD. Trimming cost V 4 bases and J 0 bases; bases outside gene matches: 5. The CDR3 is 16 residues long. The CDR3 loop is CATSDNRGYSYNEQFF. DNA of the CDR3: TGTGCCACCAGTGACAACAGGGGTTACTCCTACAATGAGCAGTTCTTC.

The V call is TRBV4-1, the J call TRBJ1-5, with 9 bases that match TRBD1. Trimming took 4 bases from V and 3 from J; bases not matched to a gene: 4. Germline V gives CDR1 MGHRA, CDR2 YSYEKL. The CDR3 is 15 residues long. The CDR3 DNA reads TGCGCCAGCAGCCCTTGGACAGGGGACAATCAGCCCCAGCATTTT. It translates to CASSPWTGDNQPQHF.

In this sample, this clone turned up a few times. The junction departs from the called germline gene at one end, perhaps through a read error. V gene TRBV15 combines with J gene TRBJ1-1; 7 bases line up with TRBD1. The V gene's germline CDR1 is LNHNV and CDR2 YYDKDF (reference sequence). The CDR3 has 16 residues. The CDR3, as DNA: TGTGCCACCAGTAGAGGGCTGGCGACAGGGATCACTGAAGCTTTCTTT. It encodes CATSRGLATGITEAFF.

The rearrangement joins TRBV4-2 to TRBJ1-5; 10 nucleotides agree with TRBD1. This CDR3 has 17 residues. Germline CDR1 is LGHNA and CDR2 is YNFKEQ. V dropped 0 bases and J dropped 1; count of bases not matched to a gene: 3. CDR3: CASSQDRDRGSNQPQHF. In DNA, the CDR3 is TGTGCCAGCAGCCAAGATAGGGACAGGGGAAGCAATCAGCCCCAGCATTTT.

This chain connects TRBV30 to TRBJ1-5; D is uncertain. Trimming removed 3 bases at V and 0 bases at J, with 12 bases between. CDR3 length: 15 amino acids. CDR1 is GTSNPN, CDR2 SVGIG, per germline (reference sequence). CDR3 region: CAWRATENSNQPQHF. DNA for the CDR3: TGTGCCTGGAGGGCTACAGAGAATAGCAATCAGCCCCAGCATTTT.

V gene TRBV11-2 combines with J gene TRBJ1-2; D call uncertain. In germline, CDR1 is SGHAT, CDR2 FQNNGV. V lost 3 bases and J lost 1, with 9 bases in between. CDR3 size: 14 residues. CDR3 region: CASSFSGSNYGYTF. CDR3 nucleotide sequence: TGTGCCAGCAGCTTTTCGGGGAGTAACTATGGCTACACCTTC.

J is TRBJ2-2 and V is TRBV5-1; TRBD1 aligns across 9 bases. Looked up from germline, CDR1 is SGHRS and CDR2 is YFSETQ. This CDR3 has 15 residues. V lost 3 bases and J lost 1; bases outside the gene matches: 1. The CDR3 DNA follows: TGCGCCAGCAGCTGGACAGGGGAGAACACCGGGGAGCTGTTTTTT. Translation gives CASSWTGENTGELFF.

This chain connects TRBV24-1 to TRBJ2-6; 7 nucleotides agree with TRBD1. This CDR3 region has 15 residues. With V trimmed by 3 bases and J by 4 bases, 2 bases remained unmatched. Germline V gives CDR1 KGHDR, CDR2 SFDVKD. The CDR3 DNA reads TGTGCCACCAGTGATACAGGGGCCGGGGCCAACGTCCTGACTTTC. Its protein is CATSDTGAGANVLTF.